This TCR beta chain was found in a study of T-cell reconstitution after alpha-beta-depleted transplantation in children (TCRdb year 2016). Study-level background: Using TCR repertoire profiling, the study followed T-cell immune reconstitution in a quantitative way in children after TCRalphabeta/CD19-depleted allogeneic hematopoietic cell transplantation. General findings and caveats noted by the study authors: The apparently early alphabetaT-cell count recovery about two months after transplant was reportedly dependent on only several hundred rapidly expanded clones derived from non-depleted graft cells. Hyperexpanded clone frequencies declined over subsequent months; after one year, T-cell counts and TCRbeta diversity were mostly attributed to newly produced T cells. In some patients, the high TCRbeta diversity seen at day 60 was put down to recipient T cells and intrathymic progenitors that had survived conditioning.

Read against the paper, the sample's treatment or condition label means: allogeneic hematopoietic cell transplantation with graft depleted of TCRalphabeta T cells and CD19 B cells. TCRalphabeta/CD19-depleted allogeneic hematopoietic cell grafts were given to the transplant recipients, all of whom were children. Libraries came from PCR. These reads were obtained on an Illumina HiSeq 2500. TCR library preparation used molecular barcoding, with unique molecular identifiers applied to normalize quantification of the TCRbeta repertoire. TCRdb reanalyzed the raw reads on its own, using fastp at Q25 for trimming and MiXCR for clone calling, and kept in-frame beta chains. Entries that share a CDR3 protein sequence are merged under the most common genes and DNA. The sample contains approximately 290,000 distinct CDR3 sequences, approximately 10% of them found a single time. The ten most abundant clones make up around a quarter of the sample.

This clonotype was seen repeatedly, ten times or more. It lacks a known antigen. No base quality values were provided; no much bigger clone lies one nucleotide off. The clonotype originates from a male patient between 2 and 9 years old who had a stem cell transplant for chronic granulomatous disease, so the T cells may come from the graft donor. The material was peripheral blood, obtained 180 days after TCRalphabeta/CD19-depleted stem cell transplant.

The CDR3 is CASSLRRGWNQPQHF. In nucleotide form, the sequence is TGTGCCAGCAGTTTACGGCGGGGCTGGAATCAGCCCCAGCATTTT. The sequence links TRBV28 to TRBJ1-5; the D segment could be TRBD1, given 5 matching bases. CDR1 and CDR2 are read off the germline V gene as MDHEN and SYDVKM. Reading from cysteine to phenylalanine, the CDR3 counts 15 amino acids. The entry retains the CDR3 DNA only, 45 bases that are in frame from base 1. At the junction V is shortened by 2 bases and J by 4 bases, with 12 bases in between.